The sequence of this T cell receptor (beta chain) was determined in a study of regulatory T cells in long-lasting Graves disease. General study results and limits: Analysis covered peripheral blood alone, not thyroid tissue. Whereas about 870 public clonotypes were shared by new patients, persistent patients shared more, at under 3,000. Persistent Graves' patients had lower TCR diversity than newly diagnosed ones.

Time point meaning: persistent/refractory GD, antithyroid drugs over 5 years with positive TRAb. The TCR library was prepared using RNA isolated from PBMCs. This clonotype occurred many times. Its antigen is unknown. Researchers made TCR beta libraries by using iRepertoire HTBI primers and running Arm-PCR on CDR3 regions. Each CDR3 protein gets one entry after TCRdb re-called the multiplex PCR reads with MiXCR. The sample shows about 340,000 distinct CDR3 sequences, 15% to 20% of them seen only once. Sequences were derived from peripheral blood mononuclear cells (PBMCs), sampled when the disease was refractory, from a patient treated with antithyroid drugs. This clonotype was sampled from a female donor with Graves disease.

CDR3 DNA: TGCGCCAGCAGTGAATCCCCAGGGTGGAACACTGAAGCTTTCTTT. As protein: CASSESPGWNTEAFF. The rearrangement joins TRBV10-1 to TRBJ1-1; TRBD1 might be the D (5 bases). This CDR3 comprises 15 residues. The germline V and J ends were trimmed by 3 bases and 1 base, with 12 bases remaining between them. CDR1 is WNHNN, CDR2 SYGVQD, per germline (reference sequence).